The rows below give T cell receptor beta chains drawn from one sample of a study of T cell repertoires in cytomegalovirus infection. TCRdb re-called the reads with MiXCR, one entry per CDR3 protein. The sample contains approximately 730,000 distinct CDR3 sequences, roughly 30% of which appear only once. The antigens these receptors bind are not known. The source material was cultured PBMCs, sampled from culture after CMV antigen stimulation. All receptors come from a human donor in good health (CMV status not recorded). Some clones in this sample may be carry-over from other donors' samples. Each CDR3 is given with its conserved first and last residue. Fields, in order: V gene, clone size, J gene, D gene, CDR3 protein, CDR3 DNA. The D gene is left open where the match is weak. Clone size is given for some rows only: seen once, a few or many times, or a class if the clone is expanded.

>TRBV11-2|-|TRBJ2-5|TRBD2
CASSRNLAGRETQYF
TGTGCCAGCAGCCGAAATTTAGCGGGAAGGGAGACCCAGTACTTC
>TRBV7-9|-|TRBJ2-5|-
CASSQGWGRKQETQYF
TGTGCCAGCAGCCAGGGTTGGGGACGGAAGCAAGAGACCCAGTACTTC
>TRBV7-8|many|TRBJ1-6|-
CASSSQYNSPLHF
TGTGCCAGCAGTTCCCAGTATAATTCACCCCTCCACTTT
>TRBV6-2/TRBV6-3|-|TRBJ2-7|TRBD2
CASSSLAGGPESYEQYF
TGTGCCAGCAGTTCTTTAGCGGGAGGGCCGGAGTCCTACGAGCAGTACTTC
>TRBV18|-|TRBJ2-7|-
CASSPPGVPSYEQYF
TGTGCCAGCTCACCACCGGGGGTTCCCTCCTACGAGCAGTACTTC
>TRBV7-2|-|TRBJ1-1|-
CASSSENAGEAFF
TGTGCCAGCAGCTCGGAAAACGCAGGTGAAGCTTTCTTT
>TRBV28|-|TRBJ2-3|TRBD2
CAAVGGRAPDTQYF
TGTGCCGCAGTGGGCGGGAGGGCCCCAGATACGCAGTATTTT
>TRBV7-2|-|TRBJ2-7|-
CASSRRTSYEQYF
TGTGCCAGCAGCCGGCGCACCTCCTACGAGCAGTACTTC
>TRBV11-2|few|TRBJ2-4|-
CASSSGGTIRLDIQYF
TGTGCCAGCAGCTCCGGTGGGACCATCCGATTGGACATTCAGTACTTC
>TRBV7-8|-|TRBJ2-5|-
CASSDERVGRRETQYF
TGTGCCAGCAGCGACGAGAGGGTAGGGCGTCGGGAGACCCAGTACTTC
>TRBV11-1|-|TRBJ2-7|TRBD2
CASSTSGRFGSYEQYF
TGTGCCAGCAGCACGAGCGGGAGGTTCGGGTCCTACGAGCAGTACTTC
>TRBV4-1|few|TRBJ2-3|TRBD1
CASSQARDRGRTDTQYF
TGCGCCAGCAGCCAAGCTAGGGACAGGGGGCGGACAGATACGCAGTATTTT
>TRBV11-2|few|TRBJ2-1|TRBD1
CASSLGTGNQFF
TGTGCCAGCAGCTTAGGGACAGGGAATCAGTTCTTC
>TRBV12-3/TRBV12-4|-|TRBJ2-1|-
CASSTQGFEQFF
TGTGCCAGCAGTACACAGGGTTTTGAGCAGTTCTTC
>TRBV7-2|few|TRBJ2-1|TRBD2
CASSYRPTSGGRNEQFF
TGTGCCAGCAGCTACAGACCTACTAGCGGGGGCCGGAATGAGCAGTTCTTC
>TRBV4-1|many|TRBJ1-2|-
CASSPQGYPNYGYTF
TGCGCCAGCAGCCCCCAGGGCTACCCTAACTATGGCTACACCTTC
>TRBV7-2|-|TRBJ2-3|TRBD2
CASSPTSAFDTQYF
TGTGCCAGCAGCCCGACTAGCGCATTCGATACGCAGTATTTT
>TRBV9|once|TRBJ2-3|-
CASSLDNPTDTQYF
TGTGCCAGCAGTTTGGACAACCCCACAGATACGCAGTATTTT
>TRBV20-1|-|TRBJ1-1|-
CRAMGGTGAFF
TGCAGGGCGATGGGAGGGACTGGTGCTTTCTTT
>TRBV7-9|many|TRBJ2-6|-
CASSLALPGANVLTF
TGTGCCAGCAGCTTAGCCCTTCCCGGGGCCAACGTCCTGACTTTC
>TRBV7-6|few|TRBJ2-7|-
CASSSRDILYEQYF
TGTGCCAGCAGCTCCCGGGACATCCTCTACGAGCAGTACTTC
>TRBV6-6|-|TRBJ2-7|-
CATSPPNSYEQYF
TGTGCCACCAGCCCTCCCAACTCCTACGAGCAGTACTTC
>TRBV20-1|-|TRBJ2-3|TRBD2
CSARSGRGSDTQYF
TGCAGTGCTAGATCCGGGAGGGGTTCAGATACGCAGTATTTT
>TRBV7-6|-|TRBJ2-3|TRBD1
CASSRTGPTDTQYF
TGTGCCAGCAGCCGGACAGGTCCCACAGATACGCAGTATTTT
>TRBV7-6|few|TRBJ2-3|-
CASSLERSQYF
TGTGCCAGCAGCTTAGAACGGTCGCAGTATTTT